This note documents a single T cell receptor beta chain sequence. TCRdb re-called the 5' RACE reads through MiXCR, storing one row per CDR3 protein. The data hold some 120,000 distinct CDR3 sequences, with about 17% observed a single time. The data stem from a study of T-cell memory formation after mild COVID-19. Trimming took 4 bases from V and 5 from J, leaving 8 bases between them. Germline CDR1 and CDR2: LGHDT and YNNKEL (reference sequence). The CDR3 covers 13 residues. This rearrangement joins TRBV3-1 to TRBJ2-2, with a weak D call TRBD2 (6 bases). The TCR comes from an adult woman who had mild COVID-19 (a few samples of this study predate the infection). Cell type and time point are not known. Specimen: PBMCs or a T cell subset sorted from them (not recorded which). CDR3 coding DNA: TGTGCCAGCAGCCGGGAGGATACCGGGGAGCTGTTTTTT. As protein: CASSREDTGELFF. Complete variable domain (other parts from reference TRBV3-1 and TRBJ2-2): DTAVSQTPKYLVTQMGNDKSIKCEQNLGHDTMYWYKQDSKKFLKIMFSYNNKELIINETVPNRFSPKSPDKAHLNLHINSLELGDSAVYFCASSREDTGELFFGEGSRLTVL.